The sequence of this TCR beta chain was determined in a study of Graves' ophthalmopathy and Graves' hyperthyroidism. This clonotype was seen repeatedly, ten times or more. Using RNA transcripts, the TCR beta CDR3 regions were amplified. HTBI-primed RT-PCR formed the first round, and a multiplex PCR formed the second. TCRdb processed the multiplex PCR reads anew with MiXCR; each CDR3 protein has one entry. This table holds some 210,000 distinct CDR3 sequences, approximately 29% found once. Sequenced sample: peripheral blood. The TCR sequence derives from a man aged 45-65 years with Graves' ophthalmopathy.

CDR3 sequence reads: CAISGGVRETQYF. In DNA, the CDR3 is TGTGCCATCAGTGGGGGGGTGCGAGAGACCCAGTACTTC. The chain is built from TRBV10-3 and TRBJ2-5; D possibly corresponds to TRBD2 (6 bases). Trimming cost V 4 bases and J 4 bases, with 10 bases left between them. This CDR3 is 13 amino acids long. CDR1 and CDR2 from the germline V gene are ENHRY and SYGVKD.